This entry lists 22 T cell receptor beta chains sequenced from one sample in a study of blood T cells in healthy people across ages. A second 7 to 11 cycle PCR used barcoded and J-beta primers. One entry per CDR3 protein results from TCRdb running MiXCR on the 5' RACE reads. The sample includes under 2 million distinct CDR3 sequences, 30% to 35% of them seen just once. Sequencing was performed on blood. The source of these receptors is a woman aged 30 to 39 in good health.

The chain couples TRBV7-9 to TRBJ2-7; 11 nucleotides agree with TRBD2. J gave up 3 bases and V 10 bases, and 11 bases lay outside the gene matches. This CDR3 region has 15 residues. CDR1 is SEHNR, CDR2 FQNEAQ, per germline (reference sequence). CDR3 residues: CANSSGTSGYYEQYF. The DNA of the CDR3 is TGTGCCAACAGTTCCGGGACTAGCGGCTACTACGAGCAGTACTTC.

This clonotype occurred a few times. Here the CDR3 reads CASSQDSAGGSSYEQYF. The CDR3 nucleotides are TGCGCCAGCAGCCAAGATTCTGCAGGGGGGAGCTCCTACGAGCAGTACTTC. V and J are TRBV4-1 and TRBJ2-7; weak D call: TRBD1 (7 bases). V gave up 0 bases and J gave up 0 bases, with 15 bases separating them. The CDR3 has 17 residues. Germline V lookup: CDR1 MGHRA, CDR2 YSYEKL.

A few counts support this clonotype. The chain couples TRBV20-1 to TRBJ2-3; 7 positions agree with TRBD1. CDR1 is DFQATT and CDR2 is SNEGSKA in the germline V gene (reference sequence). This CDR3 spans 13 amino acids. V lost 6 bases to trimming and J lost 4 bases; unmatched junction nucleotides: 7. CDR3 in DNA: TGCAGTGCAAAGACAGGGAACGCAGATACGCAGTATTTT. It translates to CSAKTGNADTQYF.

This clonotype was seen a handful of times. This rearrangement joins TRBV24-1 to TRBJ2-1; 7 bases align to TRBD2. The ends lost 3 bases at V and 4 bases at J; junction bases unmatched: 5. Germline CDR1 reads KGHDR; CDR2 reads SFDVKD. CDR3 size: 15 residues. Here the CDR3 reads CATSDGAGPYNEQFF. The CDR3 nucleotides are TGTGCCACCAGTGATGGAGCGGGGCCTTACAATGAGCAGTTCTTC.

The chain recombines TRBV12-3 or TRBV12-4 with TRBJ2-3; D remains ambiguous. V dropped 5 bases and J dropped 4 bases, with 19 bases sitting between them. This CDR3 is 16 amino acids long. CDR3 DNA: TGTGCCAGCAGTAACTCCGGAAACCCCCTGGCAGATACGCAGTATTTT. Protein: CASSNSGNPLADTQYF.

This clonotype was seen repeatedly, ten times or more. V is TRBV5-5 and J is TRBJ2-7; D might be TRBD1 (6 bases). V dropped 1 base and J dropped 2 bases, with 13 bases sitting between them. This CDR3 spans 15 amino acids. Per the germline V gene, CDR1 is SGHKS and CDR2 is YYEKEE (reference sequence). The CDR3 nucleotides are TGTGCCAGCAGCTTGCGGCCAGGGGCGACCTACGAGCAGTACTTC. Protein sequence: CASSLRPGATYEQYF.

This chain links TRBV3-1 with TRBJ2-7; D uncertain. The CDR3 totals 14 residues. Germline V gene data show CDR1 as LGHDT and CDR2 as YNNKEL (reference sequence). The V gene lost 3 bases and the J gene lost 3 bases, with 12 bases spanning the gap. CDR3 coding DNA: TGTGCCAGCAGCCATATGGATGGCGGCTACGAGCAGTACTTC. This translates into CASSHMDGGYEQYF.

The J gene is TRBJ2-1, the V gene TRBV15; a possible D gene is TRBD1 (6 bases). From germline, CDR1 is LNHNV and CDR2 YYDKDF (reference sequence). The germline V and J ends were trimmed by 1 base and 8 bases, with 15 bases remaining between them. The CDR3 totals 15 residues. CDR3 loop: CATSRARGGLYEQFF. CDR3 DNA: TGTGCCACCAGCAGAGCCAGGGGCGGTTTATATGAGCAGTTCTTC.

This clonotype showed up many times. This chain connects TRBV30 to TRBJ2-7; D might be TRBD1 (6 bases). Trimming cost V 4 bases and J 7 bases, with 23 bases left between them. Germline V lookup: CDR1 GTSNPN, CDR2 SVGIG (reference sequence). CDR3 length: 15 amino acids. CDR3 region: CAWTRDRTSSWEQYF. CDR3 coding DNA: TGTGCCTGGACCCGAGACAGGACCTCCTCCTGGGAGCAGTACTTC. The whole variable domain, filled in from reference TRBV30 and TRBJ2-7, reads SQTIHQWPATLVQPVGSPLSLECTVEGTSNPNLYWYRQAAGRGLQLLFYSVGIGQISSEVPQNLSASRPQDRQFILSSKKLLLSDSGFYLCAWTRDRTSSWEQYFGPGTRLTVT.

This clonotype has ten or more counts. The chain couples TRBV6-6 to TRBJ2-3; 11 bases match TRBD2. CDR3 size: 15 residues. The germline CDR1 and CDR2 sequences are MNHNY and SVGAGI (reference sequence). Trimming cost V 8 bases and J 4 bases; bases outside gene matches: 8. DNA of the CDR3: TGTGCCAGCCAGGGGCTAGCGGGGGGCGCAGATACGCAGTATTTT. This sequence encodes CASQGLAGGADTQYF.

The gene calls are TRBV12-5 and TRBJ1-1, with a possible D match to TRBD1 (6 bases). The CDR3 spans 15 residues. The germline V and J ends were trimmed by 2 bases and 5 bases, with 15 bases remaining between them. CDR1 and CDR2 from the germline V gene are LGHNT and FRNRAP. CDR3 protein: CASGLFKGGDTEAFF. The DNA of the CDR3 is TGTGCTAGTGGTTTGTTTAAGGGGGGGGATACTGAAGCTTTCTTT.

About this clonotype: This sequence may be a read error, since a much larger clone differs from it by one base. As DNA, the CDR3 is TGCGCCAGCAGCCAGACGGACAGGGGGCCTAGCTATGGCTACACCTTC. Translation: CASSQTDRGPSYGYTF. V usage is TRBV4-1 and J usage is TRBJ1-2, with 11 positions matching TRBD1. This CDR3 comprises 16 residues. The V gene end was trimmed by 3 bases and the J gene end by 4 bases; junction bases not matched to a gene: 7. Looked up from germline, CDR1 is MGHRA and CDR2 is YSYEKL.

The CDR3 DNA is TGTGCCACCAGTGACCCGGACAGGGGGTACTCCGGGGAGCTGTTTTTT. Its translation is CATSDPDRGYSGELFF. The genes are TRBV24-1 and TRBJ2-2; 10 nucleotides align to TRBD1. The CDR3 has 16 residues. V lost 4 bases and J lost 6; bases outside the gene matches: 7. In germline, CDR1 is KGHDR, CDR2 SFDVKD.

This clonotype was counted between two and nine times. This sequence joins TRBV7-2 and TRBJ2-3, with D hard to call. Trimming took off 4 bases at V and 3 bases at J, with 17 bases between the two ends. This CDR3 spans 16 amino acids. Per the germline V gene, CDR1 is SGHTA and CDR2 is FQGNSA. Written as DNA, the CDR3 is TGTGCCAGCAGCTCCGGGCGCACCGCGAGGACAGATACGCAGTATTTT. Amino acid sequence: CASSSGRTARTDTQYF.

V usage is TRBV15 and J usage is TRBJ1-2; D is perhaps TRBD1 (6 bases). Germline V gene lookup returns CDR1 LNHNV and CDR2 YYDKDF (reference sequence). CDR3 length equals 15 residues. With 3 bases removed from V and 2 bases from J, the gap between germline ends came to 13 bases. The CDR3 DNA reads TGTGCCACCAGCAGCCCCCCGGGGGCCAACTATGGCTACACCTTC. Its translation: CATSSPPGANYGYTF.

At least ten counts were recorded for this clonotype. The CDR3 spells CASSQDHSTDTQYF. The CDR3 DNA reads TGCGCCAGCAGCCAAGATCATAGCACAGATACGCAGTATTTT. The chain has TRBV4-1 and TRBJ2-3; D unresolved. Trimming took 0 bases from V and 0 from J, leaving 4 bases between them. Germline V gives CDR1 MGHRA, CDR2 YSYEKL. The CDR3 loop spans 14 amino acids.

The chain couples TRBV20-1 to TRBJ2-2; TRBD1 agrees at 7 bases. Trimming removed 6 bases from V and 6 bases from J; junction bases left unmatched: 7. The CDR3 extends over 13 amino acids. The germline V gene has CDR1 DFQATT and CDR2 SNEGSKA (reference sequence). The DNA for the CDR3 is TGCAGTGCCGAGGGGGCCCAACCCGGGGAGCTGTTTTTT. Amino acids: CSAEGAQPGELFF.

The chain recombines TRBV5-5 with TRBJ1-1, with 8 bases lining up with TRBD1. V was pared by 4 bases and J by 7 bases, with 12 bases of the junction left unmatched. The CDR3 has 15 residues. Per the germline V gene, CDR1 is SGHKS and CDR2 is YYEKEE (reference sequence). CDR3 region: CASSNTWTGIIEAFF. In nucleotides, the CDR3 is TGTGCCAGCAGCAACACCTGGACAGGGATCATTGAAGCTTTCTTT. Variable domain in full (rest from reference TRBV5-5 and TRBJ1-1): DAGVTQSPTHLIKTRGQQVTLRCSPISGHKSVSWYQQVLGQGPQFIFQYYEKEERGRGNFPDRFSARQFPNYSSELNVNALLLGDSALYLCASSNTWTGIIEAFFGQGTRLTVV.

This rearrangement joins TRBV20-1 to TRBJ2-3; TRBD2 aligns across 14 bases. There are 15 residues in the CDR3. With V trimmed by 3 bases and J by 4 bases, 3 bases remained unmatched. The germline gives CDR1 DFQATT, CDR2 SNEGSKA (reference sequence). In DNA form, the CDR3 reads TGCAGTGCTAGGGGGACTAGCGGGAGTTCAGATACGCAGTATTTT. It encodes CSARGTSGSSDTQYF.

The count of this clonotype is one. The J gene is TRBJ2-3, the V gene TRBV19; D is ambiguous. The CDR3 has 13 residues. Between the trimmed V and J ends, which lost 6 bases and 1 base, there was a span of 8 bases. Germline CDR1 is LNHDA and CDR2 is SQIVND (reference sequence). The CDR3 sequence: CASRITGTDTQYF. CDR3 nucleotides: TGTGCCAGTAGAATAACTGGCACAGATACGCAGTATTTT.

This clonotype is a singleton in its sample. V is TRBV11-3 and J is TRBJ1-1, with D unclear. The germline CDR1 and CDR2 sequences are SGHNT and YENEEA. The CDR3 covers 15 residues. V was trimmed by 8 bases and J by 2 bases, leaving 18 bases between them. DNA of the CDR3: TGTGCCAGCTTTGGTGGCACGGAGATTAACACTGAAGCTTTCTTT. Its protein is CASFGGTEINTEAFF.

This clonotype was seen more than once but under ten times. The gene calls are TRBV28 and TRBJ1-6; the D gene is possibly TRBD1 (5 bases). V shed 5 bases and J shed 14 bases, with 10 bases lying between them. The germline gives CDR1 MDHEN, CDR2 SYDVKM. The CDR3 length is 11 residues. The CDR3 is CASSLQGALHF. The CDR3 coding sequence is TGTGCCAGCAGTCTTCAGGGTGCCCTCCACTTT.